The sequence of this T cell receptor (beta chain) was determined in a study of T-cell reconstitution after alpha-beta-depleted transplantation in children. This clonotype was counted ten times or more. This sample's TCRbeta library carried unique molecular identifier barcodes. A single record per CDR3 protein comes from TCRdb applying MiXCR to the PCR reads. The repertoire includes 100,000 or so distinct CDR3 sequences, less than 15% of them detected once, and about 15% sits in the top ten. CDR3 length: 17 amino acids. Germline CDR1 is LGHNT and CDR2 is FRNRAP. V gave up 0 bases and J gave up 3 bases, with 14 bases separating them.

The gene calls are TRBV12-5 and TRBJ2-2; D is undetermined. The TCR comes from a human donor who donated a stem cell graft to a child with inherited bone marrow failure. The sequencing used PBMCs from the stem cell graft donor, collected from the stem cell graft. The CDR3 nucleotides are TGTGCTAGTGGTTTGGTATTAAGCGCTGAGGACACCGGGGAGCTGTTTTTT. Translated, it gives CASGLVLSAEDTGELFF.